Shown below are 32 T cell receptor beta chains from a single sample sequenced in a study of Ad26.COV2.S vaccination and SARS-CoV-2 variants. Method: immunoSEQ multiplex PCR; TCRdb's copy keeps in-frame clones and lacks some. The sample shows some 370,000 clones, about 80% of them seen only once. Sample treatment: 15 to 20 received Ad26.COV2.S at low or high dose, single or two shots; 5 received placebo; per-sample allocation not given. The investigators took samples on day 63 after the first vaccine or placebo injection. Sample: peripheral blood, taken in a trial of Ad26.COV2.S vaccine versus placebo. These receptor sequences come from a person between 18 and 59 years old who received the Ad26.COV2.S COVID-19 vaccine or a placebo.

The gene calls are TRBV5-6 and TRBJ1-1, with D perhaps matching TRBD1 (6 bases). This CDR3 is built from 14 residues. Germline assignment: CDR1 SGHDT and CDR2 YYEEEE. Trimming took 3 bases from V and 5 from J, leaving 14 bases between them. The CDR3 region is CASSSGVIWTEAFF. CDR3 bases: TGTGCCAGCAGCTCAGGGGTGATTTGGACTGAAGCTTTCTTT.

This chain links TRBV6-1 with TRBJ2-4, with D possibly being TRBD2 (6 bases). V lost 2 bases, J lost 8 bases, and 10 bases lay in between. Germline CDR1 MNHNS, CDR2 SASEGT. The CDR3 is 13 amino acids. CDR3 DNA sequence: TGTGCCAGCAGTGAATTCGGGGGTGACATTCAGTACTTC. Encoded protein: CASSEFGGDIQYF.

The gene calls are TRBV5-5 and TRBJ1-1; D is undetermined. Germline assignment: CDR1 SGHKS and CDR2 YYEKEE (reference sequence). Between the trimmed V and J ends, which lost 4 bases and 4 bases, there was a span of 14 bases. The CDR3 totals 14 residues. The CDR3 DNA is TGTGCCAGCAGCCCCGGGGTTCGTGGCACTGAAGCTTTCTTT. It translates to CASSPGVRGTEAFF.

The chain combines TRBV7-9 with TRBJ2-1; D gene ambiguous. Germline V CDR1 and CDR2: SEHNR, FQNEAQ (reference sequence). The CDR3 consists of 16 residues. The V end lost 5 bases, the J end lost 5 bases, and 19 bases lay between the germline ends. The CDR3 bases are TGTGCCAGCAGCCCCCTCCGCCGGCGCATAAACAATGAGCAGTTCTTC. Protein sequence: CASSPLRRRINNEQFF.

V and J are TRBV29-1 and TRBJ1-2; D possibly corresponds to TRBD1 (6 bases). Germline values: CDR1 SQVTM, CDR2 ANQGSEA. V lost 3 bases and J lost 6, with 11 bases in between. CDR3 length equals 12 residues. The CDR3 DNA reads as TGCAGCGTTGAGGAGTACAGGGATGGCTACACCTTC. Amino acids: CSVEEYRDGYTF.

The chain carries TRBV30 and TRBJ2-5, with 7 bases lining up with TRBD1. The germline V gene has CDR1 GTSNPN and CDR2 SVGIG (reference sequence). Trimming cost V 0 bases and J 9 bases; bases outside gene matches: 16. The CDR3 consists of 16 residues. The CDR3 DNA reads as TGTGCCTGGAGTGTTTCCCTGGGACAGAGGGCCCCGGCCCAGTACTTC. Encoded protein: CAWSVSLGQRAPAQYF.

This chain links TRBV12-3 or TRBV12-4 with TRBJ2-3, with D unresolved. CDR3 length equals 12 residues. Deletions cut 5 bases from V and 6 bases from J, with 9 bases between. Here the CDR3 reads CASSPFADTQYF. The CDR3 DNA sequence: TGTGCCAGCAGTCCCTTCGCCGATACGCAGTATTTT.

J is TRBJ2-1 and V is TRBV10-1; 7 positions match TRBD2. Germline values: CDR1 WNHNN, CDR2 SYGVQD (reference sequence). The CDR3 runs 13 residues. The J segment lost 9 bases and the V segment lost 7 bases, leaving 9 bases of the junction unmatched. The CDR3 protein is CASNSGMFLEQFF. In nucleotides, the CDR3 is TGCGCCAGCAACAGCGGGATGTTTCTTGAGCAGTTCTTC.

The rearrangement joins TRBV4-3 to TRBJ2-5; 7 nucleotides agree with TRBD2. Germline trimming cut 0 bases from V and 5 bases from J; bases unmatched to any gene: 3. The CDR3 consists of 14 residues. Germline V gene lookup returns CDR1 LGHNA and CDR2 YSLEER. The CDR3 coding sequence is TGCGCCAGCAGCCAAGATCTGGGGGGGGAGACCCAGTACTTC. As protein: CASSQDLGGETQYF.

About this clone: The same CDR3 arises from other DNA sequences in this sample as well. The chain employs TRBV7-3 and TRBJ2-1, with TRBD2 identical over 11 bases. V was pared by 2 bases and J by 4 bases, with 1 base of the junction left unmatched. Per the germline V gene, CDR1 is SGHTA and CDR2 is FQGTGA. This CDR3 is built from 15 residues. The CDR3 is CASSLGTSGYNEQFF. CDR3 in DNA: TGTGCCAGCAGCTTAGGGACTAGCGGTTACAATGAGCAGTTCTTC.

The V gene is TRBV7-9, the J gene TRBJ2-1, with no clear D. The CDR3 is 16 residues long. Deletions cut 5 bases from V and 7 bases from J, with 21 bases between. Per germline, CDR1 SEHNR and CDR2 FQNEAQ (reference sequence). The CDR3 nucleotides are TGTGCCAGCAGCCCCCGTGATAGCACCGCTCGGAATGAGCAGTTCTTC. Residues: CASSPRDSTARNEQFF.

J is TRBJ2-1 and V is TRBV6-5; D not resolved. The germline V and J ends were trimmed by 2 bases and 4 bases, with 12 bases remaining between them. CDR1 and CDR2 from the germline V gene are MNHEY and SVGAGI. The CDR3 is 15 amino acids. The CDR3 loop is CASSYEWSNYNEQFF. CDR3 coding DNA: TGTGCCAGCAGTTACGAATGGTCTAATTACAATGAGCAGTTCTTC.

This chain connects TRBV10-3 to TRBJ2-7; D might be TRBD1 (6 bases). The germline V gene encodes CDR1 ENHRY and CDR2 SYGVKD. The CDR3 has 14 amino acids. Between the trimmed V and J ends, which lost 6 bases and 1 base, there was a span of 13 bases. The DNA of the CDR3 is TGTGCCATCAGGAATTCAGACAGGTCCTACGAGCAGTACTTC. It translates to CAIRNSDRSYEQYF.

V usage is TRBV5-1 and J usage is TRBJ2-7; D gene ambiguous. CDR1 is SGHRS, CDR2 YFSETQ, per germline. The CDR3 is 14 residues long. V was cut by 0 bases and J by 4 bases, with 11 bases left in between. In nucleotides, the CDR3 is TGCGCCAGCAGCTTGGGGGGTCTTCCTTACGAGCAGTACTTC. Its translation: CASSLGGLPYEQYF. Looking up the rest from reference TRBV5-1 and TRBJ2-7 gives the full variable domain: KAGVTQTPRYLIKTRGQQVTLSCSPISGHRSVSWYQQTPGQGLQFLFEYFSETQRNKGNFPGRFSGRQFSNSRSEMNVSTLELGDSALYLCASSLGGLPYEQYFGPGTRLTVT.

This chain uses TRBV6-5 with TRBJ2-1; D remains unclear. CDR3 length: 15 residues. The V gene's germline CDR1 is MNHEY and CDR2 SVGAGI. V lost 5 bases and J 0 bases, leaving 11 bases between the germline ends. In nucleotides, the CDR3 is TGTGCCAGCAGTCACGGAGTGAGCTCCTACAATGAGCAGTTCTTC. Translated: CASSHGVSSYNEQFF.

As DNA, the CDR3 is TGTGCCAGCAGCTTAACAAGGACCCCTCCCCCTAGCGGGGGCCAAGAGACCCAGTACTTC. Its translation is CASSLTRTPPPSGGQETQYF. The chain carries TRBV7-3 and TRBJ2-5, with 10 bases matching TRBD2. Germline assignment: CDR1 SGHTA and CDR2 FQGTGA. The CDR3 covers 20 residues. The trim removed 0 bases at V and 1 base at J, leaving 14 bases unmatched.

The chain couples TRBV11-2 to TRBJ2-3, with a tentative D call TRBD2 (6 bases). Trimming stripped 4 bases from V and 6 bases from J, with 14 bases between. There are 14 residues in the CDR3. Germline assignment: CDR1 SGHAT and CDR2 FQNNGV. This CDR3 reads CASSSLRTTDTQYF. The DNA for the CDR3 is TGTGCCAGCAGCTCATTACGGACTACCGATACGCAGTATTTT.

The chain has TRBV18 and TRBJ1-5; no reliable D call. V lost 6 bases and J lost 4, with 16 bases in between. In germline, CDR1 is KGHSH, CDR2 LQKENI. The CDR3 runs 15 residues. DNA of the CDR3: TGTGCCAGCTCGCTACGGACCTCCAAAAATCAGCCCCAGCATTTT. Amino acid sequence: CASSLRTSKNQPQHF.

J is TRBJ2-1 and V is TRBV4-3; D gene unclear. This CDR3 comprises 15 residues. Germline V lookup: CDR1 LGHNA, CDR2 YSLEER. Trimming removed 1 base at V and 2 bases at J, with 9 bases between. For the CDR3, the DNA is TGCGCCAGCAGCCAAGGACTCTCCCCCTACAATGAGCAGTTCTTC. Protein sequence: CASSQGLSPYNEQFF.

Only a few counts were recorded for this clone. The rearrangement joins TRBV3-1 (or the pseudogene TRBV3-2) to TRBJ2-7, with TRBD2 identical over 7 bases. This CDR3 region has 13 residues. Trimming took 4 bases from V and 4 from J; bases not matched to a gene: 4. Germline CDR1 reads LGHDT; CDR2 reads YNNKEL (reference sequence). The CDR3 DNA sequence: TGTGCCAGCAGCCCGGGGGGACTATACGAGCAGTACTTC. Encoded protein: CASSPGGLYEQYF.

The chain couples TRBV10-3 to TRBJ2-5; D call uncertain. The CDR3 contains 13 residues. Deletions cut 4 bases from V and 3 bases from J, with 9 bases between. Germline values: CDR1 ENHRY, CDR2 SYGVKD. The CDR3 nucleotides read TGTGCCATCAGTGCCTCTACGGAAGAGACCCAGTACTTC. This gives the protein CAISASTEETQYF.

The V call is TRBV5-1, the J call TRBJ1-1; D is undetermined. Germline CDR1 and CDR2: SGHRS and YFSETQ. The CDR3 is made up of 16 amino acids. V lost 0 bases and J 3 bases, leaving 15 bases between the germline ends. The DNA for the CDR3 is TGCGCCAGCAGCTTGGCCCATAATGCCGATTACACTGAAGCTTTCTTT. It yields the protein CASSLAHNADYTEAFF.

The CDR3 region is CASSPRTENSPLHF. The CDR3 DNA follows: TGTGCCAGCAGTCCCCGGACGGAGAATTCACCCCTCCACTTT. The chain couples TRBV3-1 (or the pseudogene TRBV3-2) to TRBJ1-6; no reliable D call. Germline CDR1 LGHDT, CDR2 YNNKEL (reference sequence). The CDR3 is 14 amino acids. Trimming removed 6 bases from V and 7 bases from J, with 13 bases in between.

This clone was picked up one time. V usage is TRBV29-1 and J usage is TRBJ1-2; 7 bases align to TRBD1. The trim removed 7 bases at V and 2 bases at J, leaving 4 bases unmatched. CDR1 and CDR2 from the germline V gene are SQVTM and ANQGSEA. The CDR3 spans 12 residues. The CDR3 nucleotides are TGCAGCGCTATGACAGGGAACTATGGCTACACCTTC. Translated, it gives CSAMTGNYGYTF.

The J gene is TRBJ1-1, the V gene TRBV11-3; no clear D gene. V lost 5 bases to trimming and J lost 0 bases, with 13 bases between them. Per the germline V gene, CDR1 is SGHNT and CDR2 is YENEEA. This CDR3 has 15 residues. The CDR3 DNA is TGTGCCAGCAGCCCCCTGGGAGGTATGAACACTGAAGCTTTCTTT. It translates to CASSPLGGMNTEAFF. The entire variable domain, with the rest obtained from reference TRBV11-3 and TRBJ1-1, is as follows: EAGVVQSPRYKIIEKKQPVAFWCNPISGHNTLYWYLQNLGQGPELLIRYENEEAVDDSQLPKDRFSAERLKGVDSTLKIQPAELGDSAVYLCASSPLGGMNTEAFFGQGTRLTVV.

This clone was seen a handful of times. The chain links TRBV5-4 to TRBJ2-7; D is unresolved. This CDR3 has 15 residues. The germline V gene encodes CDR1 SGHNT and CDR2 YYREEE (reference sequence). V was pared by 7 bases and J by 0 bases, with 17 bases between. The CDR3 nucleotides are TGTGCCAGCGGGTTACTCGGGTTGAGCTCCTACGAGCAGTACTTC. As protein: CASGLLGLSSYEQYF.

This clone was seen a few times. V is TRBV7-2 and J is TRBJ2-3, with 8 bases lining up with TRBD2. The CDR3 has 13 residues. J was trimmed by 6 bases and V by 1 base; bases with no gene match: 0. Germline V lookup: CDR1 SGHTA, CDR2 FQGNSA. CDR3 bases: TGTGCCAGCAGCTTAGGGACTAGCGATACGCAGTATTTT. Its translation: CASSLGTSDTQYF.

The chain couples TRBV9 to TRBJ2-1; D might be TRBD2 (6 bases). This CDR3 spans 15 amino acids. Trimming shortened V by 7 bases and J by 0 bases, and 14 bases separated the two germline ends. Germline V gene lookup returns CDR1 SGDLS and CDR2 YYNGEE. This CDR3 is CASGYKAGSYNEQFF. CDR3 sequence (DNA): TGTGCCAGCGGTTATAAAGCGGGCTCCTACAATGAGCAGTTCTTC.

J is TRBJ2-7 and V is TRBV11-2; the D is unclear. The CDR3 covers 14 residues. Trimming took off 5 bases at V and 2 bases at J, with 13 bases between the two ends. The V gene's germline CDR1 is SGHAT and CDR2 FQNNGV. For the CDR3, the DNA is TGTGCCAGCAGCCCGAGAACCAGAGCCTACGAGCAGTACTTC. It yields the protein CASSPRTRAYEQYF. Full variable domain (remainder filled in from reference TRBV11-2 and TRBJ2-7): EAGVAQSPRYKIIEKRQSVAFWCNPISGHATLYWYQQILGQGPKLLIQFQNNGVVDDSQLPKDRFSAERLKGVDSTLKIQPAKLEDSAVYLCASSPRTRAYEQYFGPGTRLTVT.

This clone was picked up a small number of times. The chain joins TRBV6-6 to TRBJ1-1; 10 bases are shared with TRBD1. CDR3 length: 13 residues. V shed 8 bases and J 5 bases; nucleotides not matched to a gene: 5. CDR1 and CDR2 from the germline V gene are MNHNY and SVGAGI (reference sequence). The CDR3 coding sequence is TGTGCCAGCGGGACAGGGGATATTACTGAAGCTTTCTTT. This encodes CASGTGDITEAFF.

The chain has TRBV7-2 and TRBJ1-3, with 7 bases that match TRBD1. CDR3 length equals 15 residues. The trim removed 5 bases at V and 5 bases at J, leaving 9 bases unmatched. Germline-derived CDR1 and CDR2 are SGHTA and FQGNSA. The CDR3 nucleotides read TGTGCCAGCAGCCCCATCAGGGGGACGAGAAACACCATATATTTT. It translates to CASSPIRGTRNTIYF.

This chain connects TRBV29-1 to TRBJ2-7; 9 bases are a match to TRBD2. The CDR3 runs 14 residues. Looked up from germline, CDR1 is SQVTM and CDR2 is ANQGSEA. The ends lost 2 bases at V and 4 bases at J; junction bases unmatched: 6. As DNA, the CDR3 is TGCAGCGTTGAACGGGCGGGGGGGCCTTACGAGCAGTACTTC. Encoded protein: CSVERAGGPYEQYF.